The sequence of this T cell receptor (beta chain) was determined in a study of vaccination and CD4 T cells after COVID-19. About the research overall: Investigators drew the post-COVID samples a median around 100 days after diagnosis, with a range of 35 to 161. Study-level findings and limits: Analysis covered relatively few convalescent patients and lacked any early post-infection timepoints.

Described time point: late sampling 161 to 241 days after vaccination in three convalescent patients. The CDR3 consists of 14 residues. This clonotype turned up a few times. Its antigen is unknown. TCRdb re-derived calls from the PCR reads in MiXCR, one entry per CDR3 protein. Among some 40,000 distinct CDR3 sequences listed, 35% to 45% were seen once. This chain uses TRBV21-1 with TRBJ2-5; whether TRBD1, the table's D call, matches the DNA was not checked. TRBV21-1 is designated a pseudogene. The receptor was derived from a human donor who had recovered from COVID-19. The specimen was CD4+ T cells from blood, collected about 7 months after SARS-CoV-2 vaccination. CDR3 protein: CASSKPTGKETQYF. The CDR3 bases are TGTGCCAGCAGCAAACCTACGGGAAAAGAGACCCAGTACTTC.